The source of this T cell receptor (beta chain) is a study of blood T cells in healthy people across ages. Study results and caveats: When set beside aged donors, long-lived donors presented more naive CD4+ cells and higher diversity.

A J-beta primer mix and a sample-barcoded 5' primer were used in a second PCR of roughly 6 to 11 cycles. TCRdb used MiXCR to reprocess the 5' RACE reads, holding one entry per CDR3 protein. The sample carries 650,000 to 800,000 distinct CDR3 sequences, roughly 44% recorded once. The people who gave samples were healthy Caucasians from Russia, aged roughly 6 to 95. Extracted total RNA amounted to at least 5.5 micrograms for each sample. This clonotype was counted between two and nine times. Its antigen is still unknown. The germline V and J ends were trimmed by 0 bases and 4 bases, with 17 bases remaining between them. Germline CDR1 is LGHNA and CDR2 is YSLEER. The CDR3 has 17 amino acids.

The V call is TRBV4-3, the J call TRBJ2-3, with D perhaps matching TRBD2 (6 bases). Sequenced input: blood. The source is a man in his sixties in good health. The CDR3 reads CASSQELAGLRADTQYF. DNA of the CDR3: TGCGCCAGCAGCCAAGAACTGGCGGGGCTAAGGGCAGATACGCAGTATTTT.